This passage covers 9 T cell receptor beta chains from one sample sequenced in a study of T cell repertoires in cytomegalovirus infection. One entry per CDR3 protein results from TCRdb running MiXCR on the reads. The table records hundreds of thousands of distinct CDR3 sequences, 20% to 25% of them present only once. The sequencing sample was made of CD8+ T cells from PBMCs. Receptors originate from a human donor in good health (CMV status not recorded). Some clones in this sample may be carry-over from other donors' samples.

In DNA, the CDR3 is TGTGCCAGCAGTTTAGGGGTTCGGGGCGTCGGTGAGACCCAGTACTTC. This sequence encodes CASSLGVRGVGETQYF. The chain couples TRBV28 to TRBJ2-5, with D possibly called TRBD1 or TRBD2 (5 bases each). The germline V gene encodes CDR1 MDHEN and CDR2 SYDVKM. The V gene lost 2 bases and the J gene lost 5 bases, with 18 bases spanning the gap. The CDR3 loop spans 16 amino acids.

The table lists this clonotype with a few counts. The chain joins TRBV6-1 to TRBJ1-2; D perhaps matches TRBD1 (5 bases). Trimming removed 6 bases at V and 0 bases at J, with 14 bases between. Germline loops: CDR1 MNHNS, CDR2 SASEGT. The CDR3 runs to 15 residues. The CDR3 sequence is CASSLGAAPNYGYTF. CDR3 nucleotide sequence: TGTGCCAGCAGCTTAGGGGCAGCTCCTAACTATGGCTACACCTTC.

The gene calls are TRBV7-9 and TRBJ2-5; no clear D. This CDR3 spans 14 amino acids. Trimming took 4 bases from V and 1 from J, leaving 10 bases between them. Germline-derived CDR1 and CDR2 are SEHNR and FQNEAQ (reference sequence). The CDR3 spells CASSSPATQETQYF. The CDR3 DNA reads TGTGCCAGCAGCTCCCCGGCGACCCAAGAGACCCAGTACTTC.

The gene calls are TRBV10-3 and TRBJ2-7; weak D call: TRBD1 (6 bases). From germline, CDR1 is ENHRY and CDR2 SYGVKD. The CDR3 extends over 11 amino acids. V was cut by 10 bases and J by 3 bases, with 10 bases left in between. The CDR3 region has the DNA TGTGCCACCAGGGACAACTACGAGCAGTACGTC. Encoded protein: CATRDNYEQYV.

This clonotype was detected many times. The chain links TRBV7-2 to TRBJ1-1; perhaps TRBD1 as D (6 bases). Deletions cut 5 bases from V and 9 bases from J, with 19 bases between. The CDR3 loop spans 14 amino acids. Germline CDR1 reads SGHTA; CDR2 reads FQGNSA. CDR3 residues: CASSPTFSGAQAFF. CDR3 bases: TGTGCCAGCAGCCCGACGTTCTCGGGGGCCCAAGCTTTCTTT.

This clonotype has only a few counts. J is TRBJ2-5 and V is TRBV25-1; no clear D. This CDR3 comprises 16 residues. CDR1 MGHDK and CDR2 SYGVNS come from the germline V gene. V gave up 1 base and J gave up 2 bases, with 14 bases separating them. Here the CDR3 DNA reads TGTGCCAGCAGTGAATTCGGTTTGTATTTTCAAGAGACCCAGTACTTC. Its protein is CASSEFGLYFQETQYF.

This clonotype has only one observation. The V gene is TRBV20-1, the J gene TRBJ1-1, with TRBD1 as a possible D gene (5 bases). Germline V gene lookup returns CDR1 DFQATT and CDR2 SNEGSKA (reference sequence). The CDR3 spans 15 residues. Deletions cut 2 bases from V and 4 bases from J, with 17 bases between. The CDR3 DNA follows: TGCAGTGCTAGACCGATCAGGGACGTCGGCACTGAAGCTTTCTTT. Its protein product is CSARPIRDVGTEAFF.

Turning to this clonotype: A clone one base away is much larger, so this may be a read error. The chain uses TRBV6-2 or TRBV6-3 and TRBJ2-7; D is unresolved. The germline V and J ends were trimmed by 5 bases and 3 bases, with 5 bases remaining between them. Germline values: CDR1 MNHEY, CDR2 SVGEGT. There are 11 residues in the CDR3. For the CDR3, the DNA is TGTGCCAGCAGTGACCTCTACGAGCAGTACGTC. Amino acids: CASSDLYEQYV.

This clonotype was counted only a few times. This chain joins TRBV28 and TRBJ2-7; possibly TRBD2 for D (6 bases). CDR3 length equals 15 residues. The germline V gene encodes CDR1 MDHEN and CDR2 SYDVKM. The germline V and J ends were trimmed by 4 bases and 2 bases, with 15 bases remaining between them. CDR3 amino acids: CASSWGVGRAYEQYV. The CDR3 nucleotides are TGTGCCAGCAGTTGGGGGGTTGGGAGAGCCTACGAGCAGTACGTC.